This TCR beta chain originates from a study of T cells in Graves' hyperthyroidism and ophthalmopathy. Study details: Once the initial diagnosis was made, peripheral blood was obtained before any treatment.

Unmatched junction bases numbered 7, after V lost 0 bases and J lost 4 bases. The CDR3 is 17 amino acids. CDR1 MNHEY and CDR2 SVGEGT come from the germline V gene. Researchers took RNA transcripts and amplified the TCR beta CDR3 regions from them. The HTBI primer set served for first-round RT-PCR of the TCR CDR3. TCRdb passed the multiplex PCR reads through MiXCR, listing each CDR3 protein once. The table has 620,000 or so distinct CDR3 sequences, approximately 14% seen once. The chain carries TRBV6-2 or TRBV6-3 and TRBJ2-1; TRBD2 matches 9 bases. Source material: blood. This TCR derives from a woman in her forties or fifties with Graves' ophthalmopathy. CDR3 DNA sequence: TGTGCCAGCAGTTACTCCCAAAGCGGGAGGTTTTACAATGAGCAGTTCTTC. Translated, it gives CASSYSQSGRFYNEQFF.